The 23 T cell receptor beta chains below all came from one sample that was sequenced in a study of blood T cell repertoires in COVID-19. Generated by immunoSEQ multiplex PCR, the TCRdb table keeps only in-frame clones and is missing some. Of 45,000 or so clones detected, approximately 86% appear once; the ten largest clones hold under 35%. The sample consisted of peripheral blood. Receptors were obtained from an elderly woman with acute or convalescent COVID-19.

CDR3: CASSAPGQLTMNTEAFF. In DNA, the CDR3 is TGTGCCAGCAGCGCACCGGGACAGTTAACGATGAACACTGAAGCTTTCTTT. The V gene is TRBV7-9, the J gene TRBJ1-1; 7 positions match TRBD1. There are 17 residues in the CDR3. Germline V gene lookup returns CDR1 SEHNR and CDR2 FQNEAQ (reference sequence). Unmatched junction bases numbered 12, after V lost 5 bases and J lost 0 bases.

V gene TRBV3-1 (or the pseudogene TRBV3-2) combines with J gene TRBJ1-6; D possibly corresponds to TRBD1 (6 bases). The CDR3 is made up of 15 amino acids. V was shortened by 4 bases and J by 8 bases, with 15 bases between the two germline ends. The germline CDR1 and CDR2 sequences are LGHDT and YNNKEL (reference sequence). The CDR3 loop is CASSRAPGADSPLHF. DNA for the CDR3: TGTGCCAGCAGCCGCGCCCCAGGGGCGGATTCACCCCTCCACTTT.

This clone was counted a single time. The chain combines TRBV2 with TRBJ2-1, with 13 bases lining up with TRBD2. J gave up 0 bases and V 6 bases, and 8 bases lay outside the gene matches. Germline V gene sequence: CDR1 SNHLY, CDR2 FYNNEI. The CDR3 extends over 18 amino acids. CDR3 in amino acids: CASRKGLAGESSYNEQFF. For the CDR3, the DNA is TGTGCCAGCAGAAAAGGACTAGCGGGGGAGAGCTCCTACAATGAGCAGTTCTTC. The full variable domain, completed using reference TRBV2 and TRBJ2-1, is EPEVTQTPSHQVTQMGQEVILRCVPISNHLYFYWYRQILGQKVEFLVSFYNNEISEKSEIFDDQFSVERPDGSNFTLKIRSTKLEDSAMYFCASRKGLAGESSYNEQFFGPGTRLTVL.

On this clone itself: An end of the junction differs from the germline gene, which may be a read error. The same CDR3 also results from other DNA sequences found in this sample. The V and J genes are TRBV7-8 and TRBJ2-7; D may be TRBD1 (5 bases). This CDR3 region has 13 residues. Germline CDR1 SGHVS, CDR2 FQNEAQ. DNA of the CDR3: TGTGCTAGCAGCTTAGAACAGGCCCGCGAGCAGTACTTC. It is translated as CASSLEQAREQYF.

The chain carries TRBV6-5 and TRBJ1-4; 10 bases line up with TRBD1. Germline V gene data show CDR1 as MNHEY and CDR2 as SVGAGI. The CDR3 extends over 14 amino acids. V dropped 6 bases and J dropped 7; count of bases not matched to a gene: 5. CDR3 protein: CASRETGGREKLFF. The CDR3, as DNA: TGTGCCAGCAGGGAGACAGGGGGCCGTGAAAAACTGTTTTTT.

The chain joins TRBV29-1 to TRBJ1-3; D is ambiguous. The germline V and J ends were trimmed by 5 bases and 0 bases, with 5 bases remaining between them. This CDR3 comprises 12 residues. Germline V lookup: CDR1 SQVTM, CDR2 ANQGSEA. CDR3 nucleotide sequence: TGCAGCGTTTTAGTCTCTGGAAACACCATATATTTT. Translated: CSVLVSGNTIYF. The whole variable domain, filled in from reference TRBV29-1 and TRBJ1-3, reads SAVISQKPSRDICQRGTSLTIQCQVDSQVTMMFWYRQQPGQSLTLIATANQGSEATYESGFVIDKFPISRPNLTFSTLTVSNMSPEDSSIYLCSVLVSGNTIYFGEGSWLTVV.

DNA of the CDR3: TGTGCCAGCAGTTTAGGTTCATACAATGAGCAGTTCTTC. Protein sequence: CASSLGSYNEQFF. The rearrangement joins TRBV12-3 or TRBV12-4 to TRBJ2-1; D call uncertain. V lost 1 base to trimming and J lost 4 bases, with 5 bases between them. The CDR3 length is 13 residues.

The chain carries TRBV29-1 and TRBJ1-1, with D possibly TRBD1 on 5 matching bases. Trimming took off 1 base at V and 3 bases at J, with 9 bases between the two ends. CDR1 SQVTM and CDR2 ANQGSEA come from the germline V gene. CDR3 length: 13 amino acids. The CDR3 loop is CSVEVRRDTEAFF. The DNA for the CDR3 is TGCAGCGTTGAAGTCCGCAGGGACACTGAAGCTTTCTTT.

This sequence joins TRBV28 and TRBJ1-5; unclear D gene. Germline loops: CDR1 MDHEN, CDR2 SYDVKM. The CDR3 spans 14 residues. Trimming pared 2 bases from V and 0 bases from J, leaving 5 bases between. DNA for the CDR3: TGTGCCAGCAGTTTAATAGTTAGCAATCAGCCCCAGCATTTT. The encoded protein is CASSLIVSNQPQHF.

J is TRBJ1-4 and V is TRBV6-5; 7 bases are shared with TRBD1. The CDR3 has 15 amino acids. Germline V gene lookup returns CDR1 MNHEY and CDR2 SVGAGI. V lost 0 bases and J lost 7; bases outside the gene matches: 5. The CDR3 spells CASSYSLGQSEKLFF. The CDR3 DNA follows: TGTGCCAGCAGTTACTCTTTGGGACAGAGTGAAAAACTGTTTTTT.

The genes are TRBV5-1 and TRBJ2-1; the D gene is possibly TRBD2 (6 bases). CDR3 length: 15 amino acids. Germline V lookup: CDR1 SGHRS, CDR2 YFSETQ. Deletions cut 4 bases from V and 4 bases from J, with 15 bases between. CDR3 coding DNA: TGCGCCAGCAGCGAAATCCGGGACTTATACAATGAGCAGTTCTTC. This codes for CASSEIRDLYNEQFF.

J is TRBJ2-7 and V is TRBV18, with 8 bases that match TRBD2. Germline CDR1 is KGHSH and CDR2 is LQKENI. V was pared by 1 base and J by 7 bases, with 9 bases of the junction left unmatched. The CDR3 runs 15 residues. The CDR3: CASSPRERGGGEQYF. DNA for the CDR3: TGTGCCAGCTCACCACGAGAGCGGGGCGGGGGGGAGCAGTACTTC.

This clone has only one observation. This chain joins TRBV10-3 and TRBJ1-4; the D gene is possibly TRBD1 (6 bases). The CDR3 loop spans 14 amino acids. The V end was cut by 6 bases, the J end by 6 bases, with 14 bases between. Per germline, CDR1 ENHRY and CDR2 SYGVKD. Here the CDR3 DNA reads TGTGCCATCAGCCCACAGGGACTATATGAAAAACTGTTTTTT. It is translated as CAISPQGLYEKLFF.

The rearrangement joins TRBV5-1 to TRBJ1-1; 10 bases agree with TRBD1. The CDR3 totals 15 residues. CDR1 is SGHRS and CDR2 is YFSETQ in the germline V gene. Unmatched junction bases numbered 7, after V lost 0 bases and J lost 8 bases. CDR3 nucleotides: TGCGCCAGCAGCTTGGGGACAGGGGGGTCGTCGGAAGCTTTCTTT. It specifies CASSLGTGGSSEAFF.

The J gene is TRBJ2-7, the V gene TRBV3-1 (or the pseudogene TRBV3-2); the match to TRBD1 covers 7 bases. V lost 1 base and J lost 2; bases outside the gene matches: 2. The germline gives CDR1 LGHDT, CDR2 YNNKEL (reference sequence). This CDR3 is built from 14 residues. The CDR3 nucleotides are TGTGCCAGCAGCCAAGGGACAGGCCCCTACGAGCAGTACTTC. Translated, it gives CASSQGTGPYEQYF.

This clone was counted a few times. The gene calls are TRBV27 and TRBJ1-5; 7 bases line up with TRBD1. The CDR3 runs to 16 residues. The germline V gene encodes CDR1 MNHEY and CDR2 SMNVEV (reference sequence). Trimming took 4 bases from V and 0 from J; bases not matched to a gene: 6. CDR3 nucleotides: TGTGCCAGCAGTTCCAACAGGGGAAATAGCAATCAGCCCCAGCATTTT. Amino acids: CASSSNRGNSNQPQHF.

The V call is TRBV5-1, the J call TRBJ2-2; D remains unclear. Germline V gene data show CDR1 as SGHRS and CDR2 as YFSETQ. This CDR3 contains 14 residues. The V gene lost 0 bases and the J gene lost 2 bases, with 5 bases spanning the gap. CDR3 sequence reads: CASSLDSNTGELFF. The CDR3 DNA reads TGCGCCAGCAGCTTGGACAGTAACACCGGGGAGCTGTTTTTT.

The gene calls are TRBV6-5 and TRBJ2-2, with 10 positions matching TRBD1. The CDR3 has 14 residues. Germline V gives CDR1 MNHEY, CDR2 SVGAGI. J lost 4 bases, V lost 7 bases, and 3 bases had no gene match. CDR3 residues: CASKGTGATGELFF. The CDR3 coding sequence is TGTGCCAGCAAGGGGACAGGGGCCACCGGGGAGCTGTTTTTT.

V and J are TRBV7-2 and TRBJ2-7, with 7 nucleotides matching TRBD1. Trimming took 5 bases from V and 5 from J; bases not matched to a gene: 12. Germline loops: CDR1 SGHTA, CDR2 FQGNSA. This CDR3 contains 15 residues. Here the CDR3 reads CASSHGPGQINEQYF. The DNA for the CDR3 is TGTGCCAGCAGCCACGGACCGGGACAGATTAACGAGCAGTACTTC.

Here the CDR3 reads CAWTGGTDTQYF. The CDR3 DNA reads TGTGCCTGGACCGGGGGCACAGATACGCAGTATTTT. The chain employs TRBV30 and TRBJ2-3, with D perhaps matching TRBD2 (5 bases). The CDR3 consists of 12 residues. The V gene lost 4 bases and the J gene lost 1 base, with 6 bases spanning the gap. Germline V CDR1 and CDR2: GTSNPN, SVGIG (reference sequence).

DNA of the CDR3: TGTGCCAGCAGCTTAGCGGCAGGATCCTCGGCCCAGCATTTT. As protein: CASSLAAGSSAQHF. V usage is TRBV7-9 and J usage is TRBJ1-5; no reliable D call. Trimming left V 0 bases short and J 11 bases short, with 14 bases between. Germline-derived CDR1 and CDR2 are SEHNR and FQNEAQ (reference sequence). The length of the CDR3 is 14 residues.

The chain is built from TRBV27 and TRBJ1-5; D gene ambiguous. CDR1 MNHEY and CDR2 SMNVEV come from the germline V gene (reference sequence). This CDR3 has 16 residues. The V gene lost 1 base and the J gene lost 3 bases, with 13 bases spanning the gap. The DNA for the CDR3 is TGTGCCAGCAGTTTATTCGCGGGTAGGAACAATCAGCCCCAGCATTTT. It yields the protein CASSLFAGRNNQPQHF.

In its sample, this clone was seen once. The rearrangement joins TRBV11-2 to TRBJ2-3; D may be TRBD1 (6 bases). The CDR3 is 16 amino acids. V lost 1 base, J lost 3 bases, and 14 bases lay in between. CDR1 and CDR2 from the germline V gene are SGHAT and FQNNGV. This chain's CDR3 is CASSLGTGLGTDTQYF. The CDR3 DNA reads as TGTGCCAGCAGCTTAGGAACAGGGTTGGGAACAGATACGCAGTATTTT.